Listed here is a single TCR beta chain. The data were obtained in a study of shared clonotypes between healthy human individuals. Negatively enriched CD4+ T cells were divided by CD45RA into naive and memory. CDR3 length: 16 residues. The V gene end was trimmed by 0 bases and the J gene end by 0 bases; junction bases not matched to a gene: 3. Germline V gene sequence: CDR1 SGHVS, CDR2 FNYEAQ. Profiling relied on immunoSEQ multiplex PCR, and the TCRdb table lists in-frame clones only, not all of them. The sample has 600,000 to 750,000 clones, roughly 72% seen once. The gene calls are TRBV7-6 and TRBJ2-7; 9 positions match TRBD2. The specimen sequenced was memory CD4+ T cells sorted from blood. The sample's subset: CD45RA-negative fraction. This clonotype was sampled from a woman in her thirties in good health. The CDR3 DNA reads as TGTGCCAGCAGCTTAGCGGCTAGCGGGGCCTCCTACGAGCAGTACTTC. Translated: CASSLAASGASYEQYF.